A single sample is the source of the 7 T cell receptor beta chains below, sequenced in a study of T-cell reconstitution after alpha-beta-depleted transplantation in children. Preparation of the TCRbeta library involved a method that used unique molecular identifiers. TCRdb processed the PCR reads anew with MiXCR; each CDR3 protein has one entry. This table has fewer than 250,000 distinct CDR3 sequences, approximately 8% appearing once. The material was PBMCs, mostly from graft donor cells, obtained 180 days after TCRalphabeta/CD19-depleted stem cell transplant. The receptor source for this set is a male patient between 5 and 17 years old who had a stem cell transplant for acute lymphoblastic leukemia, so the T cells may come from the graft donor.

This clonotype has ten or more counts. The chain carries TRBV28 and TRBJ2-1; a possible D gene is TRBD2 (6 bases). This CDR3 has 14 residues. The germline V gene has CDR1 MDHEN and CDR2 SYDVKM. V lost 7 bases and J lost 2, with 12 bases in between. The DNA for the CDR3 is TGTGCCAGCACGGAGGGCCACCCCTACAATGAGCAGTTCTTC. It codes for CASTEGHPYNEQFF.

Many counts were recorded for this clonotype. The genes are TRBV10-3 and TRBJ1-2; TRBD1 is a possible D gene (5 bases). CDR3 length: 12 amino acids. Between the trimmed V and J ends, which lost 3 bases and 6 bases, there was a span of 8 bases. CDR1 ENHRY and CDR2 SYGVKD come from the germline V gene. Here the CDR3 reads CAISEQEHGYTF. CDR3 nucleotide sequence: TGTGCCATCAGTGAACAGGAACATGGCTACACCTTC.

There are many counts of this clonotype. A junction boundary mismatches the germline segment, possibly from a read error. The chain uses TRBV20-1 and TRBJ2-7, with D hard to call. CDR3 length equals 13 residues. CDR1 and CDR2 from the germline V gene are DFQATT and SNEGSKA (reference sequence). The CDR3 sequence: CSSREGSHYEQYF. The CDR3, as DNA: TGCAGTTCTAGGGAAGGGTCCCACTACGAGCAGTACTTC.

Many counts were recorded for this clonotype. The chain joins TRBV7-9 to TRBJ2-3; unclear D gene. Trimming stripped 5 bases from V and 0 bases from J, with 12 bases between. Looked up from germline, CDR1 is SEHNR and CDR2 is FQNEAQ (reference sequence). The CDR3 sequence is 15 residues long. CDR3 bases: TGTGCCAGCAGCCCTATACCCGTAAGCACAGATACGCAGTATTTT. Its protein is CASSPIPVSTDTQYF.

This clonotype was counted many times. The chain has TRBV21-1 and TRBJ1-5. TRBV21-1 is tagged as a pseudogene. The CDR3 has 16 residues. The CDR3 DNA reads TGTGCCAGCAGCCAAAACGGGGATGGAAGCAATCAGCCCCAGCATTTT. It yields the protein CASSQNGDGSNQPQHF.

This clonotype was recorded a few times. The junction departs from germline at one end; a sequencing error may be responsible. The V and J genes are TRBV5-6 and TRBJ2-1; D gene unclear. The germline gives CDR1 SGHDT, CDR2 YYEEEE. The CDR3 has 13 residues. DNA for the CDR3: TGTGCCATCAGCCGTGGGTCCTACAATGAGCAGTTCTTC. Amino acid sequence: CAISRGSYNEQFF.

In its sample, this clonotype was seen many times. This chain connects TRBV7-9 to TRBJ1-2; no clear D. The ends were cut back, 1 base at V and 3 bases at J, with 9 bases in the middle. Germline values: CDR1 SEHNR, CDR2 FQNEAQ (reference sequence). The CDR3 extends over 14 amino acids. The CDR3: CASSLVEGDYGYTF. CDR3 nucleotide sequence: TGTGCCAGCAGCTTAGTGGAGGGCGACTATGGCTACACCTTC.